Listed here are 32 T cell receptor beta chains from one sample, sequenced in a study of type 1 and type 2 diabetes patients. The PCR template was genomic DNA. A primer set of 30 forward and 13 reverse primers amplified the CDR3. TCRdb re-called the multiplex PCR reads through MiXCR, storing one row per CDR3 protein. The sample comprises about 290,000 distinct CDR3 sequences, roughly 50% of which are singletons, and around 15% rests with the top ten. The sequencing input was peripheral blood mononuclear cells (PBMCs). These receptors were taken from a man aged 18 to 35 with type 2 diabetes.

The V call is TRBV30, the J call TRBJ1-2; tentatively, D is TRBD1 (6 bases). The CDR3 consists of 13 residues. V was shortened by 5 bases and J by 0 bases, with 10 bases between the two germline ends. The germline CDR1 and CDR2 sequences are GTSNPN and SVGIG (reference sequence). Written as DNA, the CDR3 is TGTGCCTGGGAGACAGGAACTAACTATGGCTACACCTTC. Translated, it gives CAWETGTNYGYTF.

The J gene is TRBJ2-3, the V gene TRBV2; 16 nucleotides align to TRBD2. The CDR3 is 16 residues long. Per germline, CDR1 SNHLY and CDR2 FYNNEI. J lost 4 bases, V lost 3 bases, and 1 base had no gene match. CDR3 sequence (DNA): TGTGCCAGCAGTGAGGGACTAGCGGGAGGGCCAGATACGCAGTATTTT. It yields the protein CASSEGLAGGPDTQYF.

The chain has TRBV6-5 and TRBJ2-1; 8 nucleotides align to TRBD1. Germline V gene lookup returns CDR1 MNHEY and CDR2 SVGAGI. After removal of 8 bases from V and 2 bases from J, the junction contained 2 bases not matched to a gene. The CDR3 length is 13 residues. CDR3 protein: CASRDRTYNEQFF. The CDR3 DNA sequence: TGTGCCAGCCGGGACAGGACCTACAATGAGCAGTTCTTC.

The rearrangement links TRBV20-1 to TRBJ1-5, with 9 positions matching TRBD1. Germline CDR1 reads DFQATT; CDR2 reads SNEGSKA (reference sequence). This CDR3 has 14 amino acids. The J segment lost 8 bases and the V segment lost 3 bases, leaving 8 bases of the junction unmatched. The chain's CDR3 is CSASGDRDLEPQHF. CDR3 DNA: TGCAGTGCTAGTGGGGACAGGGATTTGGAGCCCCAGCATTTT.

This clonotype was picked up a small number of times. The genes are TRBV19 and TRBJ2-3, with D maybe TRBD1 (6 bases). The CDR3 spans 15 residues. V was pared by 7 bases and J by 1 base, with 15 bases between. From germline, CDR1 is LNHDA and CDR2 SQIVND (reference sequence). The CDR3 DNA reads TGTGCCAGTATGGCCCGACAGGAGCGCACAGATACGCAGTATTTT. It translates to CASMARQERTDTQYF.

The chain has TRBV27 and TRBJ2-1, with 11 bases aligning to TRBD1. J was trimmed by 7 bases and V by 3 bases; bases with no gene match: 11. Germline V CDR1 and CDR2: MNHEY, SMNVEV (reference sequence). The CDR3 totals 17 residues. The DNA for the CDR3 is TGTGCCAGCAGTTTTAGGTCGGGACAGGGGGTAGCGAATGAGCAGTTCTTC. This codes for CASSFRSGQGVANEQFF.

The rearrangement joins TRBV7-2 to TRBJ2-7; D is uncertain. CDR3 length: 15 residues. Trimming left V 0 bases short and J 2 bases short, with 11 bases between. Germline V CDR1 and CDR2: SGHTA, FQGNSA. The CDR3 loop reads CASSLAIGKAYEQYF. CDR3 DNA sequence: TGTGCCAGCAGCTTAGCGATAGGGAAGGCCTACGAGCAGTACTTC.

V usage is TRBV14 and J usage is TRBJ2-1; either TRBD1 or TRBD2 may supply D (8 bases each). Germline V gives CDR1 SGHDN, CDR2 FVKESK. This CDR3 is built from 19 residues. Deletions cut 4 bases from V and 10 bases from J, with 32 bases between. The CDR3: CASSLGGGVSGQEGSEQFF. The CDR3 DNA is TGTGCCAGCAGCCTCGGGGGGGGAGTGTCGGGACAGGAGGGATCCGAGCAGTTCTTC.

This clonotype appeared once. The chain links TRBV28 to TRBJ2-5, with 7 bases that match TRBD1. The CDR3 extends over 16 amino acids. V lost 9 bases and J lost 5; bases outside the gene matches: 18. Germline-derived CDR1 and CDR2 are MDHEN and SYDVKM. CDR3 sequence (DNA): TGTGCCAGTCCGGACAGGCTCGGAGCGTTGTGGGAGACCCAGTACTTC. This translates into CASPDRLGALWETQYF.

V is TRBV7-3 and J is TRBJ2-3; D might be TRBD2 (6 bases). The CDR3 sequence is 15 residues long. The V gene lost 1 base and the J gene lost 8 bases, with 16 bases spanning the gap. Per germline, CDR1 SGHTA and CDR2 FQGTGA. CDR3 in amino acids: CASSLISGGAGTQYF. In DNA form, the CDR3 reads TGTGCCAGCAGCTTAATTAGCGGAGGCGCAGGTACGCAGTATTTT. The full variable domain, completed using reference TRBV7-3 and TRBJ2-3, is GAGVSQTPSNKVTEKGKYVELRCDPISGHTALYWYRQSLGQGPEFLIYFQGTGAADDSGLPNDRFFAVRPEGSVSTLKIQRTERGDSAVYLCASSLISGGAGTQYFGPGTRLTVL.

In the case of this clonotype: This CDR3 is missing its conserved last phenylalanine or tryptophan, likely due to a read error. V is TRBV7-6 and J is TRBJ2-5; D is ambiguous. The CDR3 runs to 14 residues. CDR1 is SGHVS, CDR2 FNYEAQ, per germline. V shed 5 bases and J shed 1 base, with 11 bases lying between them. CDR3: CASSPARIQETQYS. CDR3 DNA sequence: TGTGCCAGCAGCCCGGCCCGGATCCAAGAGACCCAGTACTCC.

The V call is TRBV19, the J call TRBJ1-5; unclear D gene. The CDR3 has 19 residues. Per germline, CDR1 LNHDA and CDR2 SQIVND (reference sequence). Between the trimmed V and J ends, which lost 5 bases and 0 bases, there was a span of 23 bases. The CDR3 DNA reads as TGTGCCAGTAGTCCCCCACTCGGGAGCGCTAACAATAGCAATCAGCCCCAGCATTTT. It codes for CASSPPLGSANNSNQPQHF.

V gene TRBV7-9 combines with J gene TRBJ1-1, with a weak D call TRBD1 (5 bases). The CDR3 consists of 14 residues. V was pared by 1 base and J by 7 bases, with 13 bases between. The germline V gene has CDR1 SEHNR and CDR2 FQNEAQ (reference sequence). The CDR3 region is CASSLGLGAYEAFF. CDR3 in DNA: TGTGCCAGCAGCTTAGGCCTTGGGGCCTATGAAGCTTTCTTT.

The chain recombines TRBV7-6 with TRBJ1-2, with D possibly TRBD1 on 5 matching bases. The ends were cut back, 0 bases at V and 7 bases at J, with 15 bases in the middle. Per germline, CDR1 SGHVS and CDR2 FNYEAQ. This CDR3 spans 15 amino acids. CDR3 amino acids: CASSLAPSGGGGYTF. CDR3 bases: TGTGCCAGCAGCTTAGCCCCCTCGGGGGGGGGTGGCTACACCTTC. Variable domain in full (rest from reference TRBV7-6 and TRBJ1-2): GAGVSQSPRYKVTKRGQDVALRCDPISGHVSLYWYRQALGQGPEFLTYFNYEAQQDKSGLPNDRFSAERPEGSISTLTIQRTEQRDSAMYRCASSLAPSGGGGYTFGSGTRLTVV.

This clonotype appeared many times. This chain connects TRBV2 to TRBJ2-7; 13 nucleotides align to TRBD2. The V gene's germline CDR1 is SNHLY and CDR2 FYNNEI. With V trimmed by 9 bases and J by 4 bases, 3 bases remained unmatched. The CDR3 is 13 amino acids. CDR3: CASRTSGSYEQYF. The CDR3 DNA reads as TGTGCCAGTCGGACTAGCGGGAGTTACGAGCAGTACTTC. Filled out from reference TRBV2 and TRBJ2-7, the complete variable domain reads EPEVTQTPSHQVTQMGQEVILRCVPISNHLYFYWYRQILGQKVEFLVSFYNNEISEKSEIFDDQFSVERPDGSNFTLKIRSTKLEDSAMYFCASRTSGSYEQYFGPGTRLTVT.

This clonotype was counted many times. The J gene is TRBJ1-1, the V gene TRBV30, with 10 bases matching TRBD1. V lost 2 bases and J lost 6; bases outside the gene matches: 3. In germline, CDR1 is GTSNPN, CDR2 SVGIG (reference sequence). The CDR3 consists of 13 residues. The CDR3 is CAWSSGQGSEAFF. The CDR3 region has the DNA TGTGCCTGGAGTTCGGGACAGGGGTCTGAAGCTTTCTTT.

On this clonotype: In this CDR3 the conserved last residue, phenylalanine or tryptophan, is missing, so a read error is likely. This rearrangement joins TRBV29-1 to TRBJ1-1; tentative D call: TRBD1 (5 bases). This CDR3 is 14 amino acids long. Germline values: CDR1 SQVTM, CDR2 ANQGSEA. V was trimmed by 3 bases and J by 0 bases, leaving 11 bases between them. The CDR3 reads CSVEAGLMNTEAFS. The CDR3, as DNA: TGCAGCGTTGAGGCAGGGCTTATGAACACTGAAGCTTTCTCT.

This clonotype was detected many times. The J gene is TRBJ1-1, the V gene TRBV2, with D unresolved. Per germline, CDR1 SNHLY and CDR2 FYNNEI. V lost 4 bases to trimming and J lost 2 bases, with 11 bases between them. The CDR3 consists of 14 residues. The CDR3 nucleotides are TGTGCCAGCAGTGTTAACGGACCAAACACTGAAGCTTTCTTT. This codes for CASSVNGPNTEAFF.

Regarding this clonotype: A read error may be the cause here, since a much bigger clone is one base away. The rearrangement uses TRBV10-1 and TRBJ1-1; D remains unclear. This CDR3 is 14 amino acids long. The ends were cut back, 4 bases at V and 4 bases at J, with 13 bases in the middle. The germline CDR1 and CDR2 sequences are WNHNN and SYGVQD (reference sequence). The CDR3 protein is CASSVRRVSTEAFF. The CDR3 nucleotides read TGCGCCAGCAGTGTTAGACGAGTGAGCACTGAAGCTTTCTTT.

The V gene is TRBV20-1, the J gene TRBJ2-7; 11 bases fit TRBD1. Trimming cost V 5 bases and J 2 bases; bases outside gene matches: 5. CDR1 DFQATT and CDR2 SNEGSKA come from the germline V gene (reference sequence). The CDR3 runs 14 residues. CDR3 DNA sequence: TGCAGTGCTGGGGACAGGGGGGGCCCCTACGAGCAGTACTTC. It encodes CSAGDRGGPYEQYF.

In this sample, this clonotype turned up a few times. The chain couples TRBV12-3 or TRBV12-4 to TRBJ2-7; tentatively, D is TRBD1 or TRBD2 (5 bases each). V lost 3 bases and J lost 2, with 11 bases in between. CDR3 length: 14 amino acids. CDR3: CASSFGQGPYEQYF. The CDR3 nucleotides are TGTGCCAGCAGTTTCGGGCAGGGACCCTACGAGCAGTACTTC.

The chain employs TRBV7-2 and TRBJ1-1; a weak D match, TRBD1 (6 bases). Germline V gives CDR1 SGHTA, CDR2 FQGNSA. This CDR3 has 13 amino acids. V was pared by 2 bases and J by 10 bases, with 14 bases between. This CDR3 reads CASSLPGAFGAFF. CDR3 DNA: TGTGCCAGCAGCTTACCAGGGGCTTTTGGAGCTTTCTTT.

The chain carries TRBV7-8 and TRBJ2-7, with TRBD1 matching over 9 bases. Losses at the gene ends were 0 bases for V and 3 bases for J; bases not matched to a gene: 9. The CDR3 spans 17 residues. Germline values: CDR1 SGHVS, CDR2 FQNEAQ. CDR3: CASSLAESGTGSYEQYF. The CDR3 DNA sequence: TGTGCCAGCAGCTTAGCCGAATCCGGGACAGGGAGCTACGAGCAGTACTTC.

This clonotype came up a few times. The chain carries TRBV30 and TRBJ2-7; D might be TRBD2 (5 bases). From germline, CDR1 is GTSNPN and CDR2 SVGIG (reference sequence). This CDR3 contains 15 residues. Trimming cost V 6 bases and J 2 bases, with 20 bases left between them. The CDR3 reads CACTYLEDPTYEQYF. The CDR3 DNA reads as TGTGCCTGTACGTACCTGGAGGACCCCACCTACGAGCAGTACTTC. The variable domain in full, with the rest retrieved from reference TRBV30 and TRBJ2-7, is SQTIHQWPATLVQPVGSPLSLECTVEGTSNPNLYWYRQAAGRGLQLLFYSVGIGQISSEVPQNLSASRPQDRQFILSSKKLLLSDSGFYLCACTYLEDPTYEQYFGPGTRLTVT.

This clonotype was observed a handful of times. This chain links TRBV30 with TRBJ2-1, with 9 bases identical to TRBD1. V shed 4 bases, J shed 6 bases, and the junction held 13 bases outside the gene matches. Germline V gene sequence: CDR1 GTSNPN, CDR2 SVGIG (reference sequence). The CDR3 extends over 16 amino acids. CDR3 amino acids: CAWTVDRGTGSNEQFF. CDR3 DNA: TGTGCCTGGACCGTAGATAGGGGGACAGGGTCCAATGAGCAGTTCTTC.

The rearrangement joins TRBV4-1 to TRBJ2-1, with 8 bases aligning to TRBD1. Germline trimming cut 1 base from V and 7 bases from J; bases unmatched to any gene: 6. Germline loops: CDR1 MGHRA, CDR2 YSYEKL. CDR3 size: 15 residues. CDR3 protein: CASSQAGGSGNEQFF. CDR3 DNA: TGCGCCAGCAGCCAAGCAGGGGGCTCGGGGAATGAGCAGTTCTTC.

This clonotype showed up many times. The CDR3 DNA sequence: TGTGCCAGCAGTGAAGGGGTCGACACTGAAGCTTTCTTT. As protein: CASSEGVDTEAFF. J is TRBJ1-1 and V is TRBV2; D not resolved. The CDR3 consists of 13 residues. The V gene's germline CDR1 is SNHLY and CDR2 FYNNEI. Deletions cut 1 base from V and 3 bases from J, with 6 bases between.

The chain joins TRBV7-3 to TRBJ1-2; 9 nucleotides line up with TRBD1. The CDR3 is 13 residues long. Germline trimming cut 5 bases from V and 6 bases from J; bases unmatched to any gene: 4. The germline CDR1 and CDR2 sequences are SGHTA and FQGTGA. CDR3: CASSQTGGDGYTF. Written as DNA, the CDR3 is TGTGCCAGCAGCCAAACAGGGGGCGATGGCTACACCTTC. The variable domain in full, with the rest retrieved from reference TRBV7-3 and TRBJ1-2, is GAGVSQTPSNKVTEKGKYVELRCDPISGHTALYWYRQSLGQGPEFLIYFQGTGAADDSGLPNDRFFAVRPEGSVSTLKIQRTERGDSAVYLCASSQTGGDGYTFGSGTRLTVV.

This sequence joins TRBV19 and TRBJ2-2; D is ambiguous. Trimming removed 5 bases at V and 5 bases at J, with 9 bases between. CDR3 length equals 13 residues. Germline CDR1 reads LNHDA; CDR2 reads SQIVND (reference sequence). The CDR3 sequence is CASSSLNTGELFF. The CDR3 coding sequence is TGTGCCAGTAGTTCTTTAAATACCGGGGAGCTGTTTTTT.

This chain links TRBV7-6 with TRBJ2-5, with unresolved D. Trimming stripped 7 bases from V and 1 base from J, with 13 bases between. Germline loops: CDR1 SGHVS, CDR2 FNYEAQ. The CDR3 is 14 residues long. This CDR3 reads CASTPDPSQETQYF. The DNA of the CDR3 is TGTGCCAGCACCCCCGATCCATCCCAAGAGACCCAGTACTTC.

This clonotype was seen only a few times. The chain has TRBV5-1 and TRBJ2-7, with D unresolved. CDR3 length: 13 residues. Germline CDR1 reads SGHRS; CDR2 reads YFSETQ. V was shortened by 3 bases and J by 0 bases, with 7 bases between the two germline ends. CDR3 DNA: TGCGCCAGCAGCTCTCTGGCCTCCTACGAGCAGTACTTC. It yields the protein CASSSLASYEQYF.

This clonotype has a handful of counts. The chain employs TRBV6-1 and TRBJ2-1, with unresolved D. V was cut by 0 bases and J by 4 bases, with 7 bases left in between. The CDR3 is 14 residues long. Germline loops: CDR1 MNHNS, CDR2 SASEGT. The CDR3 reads CASSEALGYNEQFF. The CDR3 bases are TGTGCCAGCAGTGAAGCATTAGGGTACAATGAGCAGTTCTTC.